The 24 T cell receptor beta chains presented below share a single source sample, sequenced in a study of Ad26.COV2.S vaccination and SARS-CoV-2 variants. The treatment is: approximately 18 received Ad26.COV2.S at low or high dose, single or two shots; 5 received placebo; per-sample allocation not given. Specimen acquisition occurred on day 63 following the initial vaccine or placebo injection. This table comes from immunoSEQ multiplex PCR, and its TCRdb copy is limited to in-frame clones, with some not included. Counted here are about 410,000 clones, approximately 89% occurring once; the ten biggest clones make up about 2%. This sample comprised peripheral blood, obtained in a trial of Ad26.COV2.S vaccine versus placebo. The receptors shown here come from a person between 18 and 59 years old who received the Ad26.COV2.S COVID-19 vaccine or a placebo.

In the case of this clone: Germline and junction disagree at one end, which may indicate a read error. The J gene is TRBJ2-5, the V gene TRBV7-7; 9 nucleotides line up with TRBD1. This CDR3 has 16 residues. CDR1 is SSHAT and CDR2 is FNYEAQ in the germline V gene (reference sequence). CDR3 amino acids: CASSSKYRGLAETQYF. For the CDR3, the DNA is TGTGCTAGCAGCTCCAAATACAGGGGGCTTGCGGAGACCCAGTACTTC.

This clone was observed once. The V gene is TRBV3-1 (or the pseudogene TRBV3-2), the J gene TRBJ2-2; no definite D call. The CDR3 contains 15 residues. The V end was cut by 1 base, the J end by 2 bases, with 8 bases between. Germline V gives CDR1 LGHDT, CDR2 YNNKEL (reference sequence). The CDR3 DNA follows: TGTGCCAGCAGCCAAGCGAACATTAACACCGGGGAGCTGTTTTTT. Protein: CASSQANINTGELFF.

The CDR3 reads CAWSRTANTEAFF. Here the CDR3 DNA reads TGTGCCTGGAGTCGGACGGCGAACACTGAAGCTTTCTTT. The chain combines TRBV30 with TRBJ1-1; D is uncertain. Germline assignment: CDR1 GTSNPN and CDR2 SVGIG (reference sequence). The CDR3 is 13 amino acids. V lost 2 bases, J lost 1 base, and 8 bases lay in between.

CDR3 amino acids: CASSPKPTGYGYTF. The DNA for the CDR3 is TGTGCCAGCAGTCCCAAGCCAACAGGGTATGGCTACACCTTC. V gene TRBV28 combines with J gene TRBJ1-2, with D possibly being TRBD1 (6 bases). The CDR3 has 14 residues. Trimming removed 5 bases from V and 5 bases from J, with 15 bases in between. Per germline, CDR1 MDHEN and CDR2 SYDVKM.

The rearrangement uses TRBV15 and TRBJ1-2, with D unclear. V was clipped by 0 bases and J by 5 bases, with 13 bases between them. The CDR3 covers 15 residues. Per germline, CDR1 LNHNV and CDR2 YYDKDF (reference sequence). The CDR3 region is CATSRDLIQLYGYTF. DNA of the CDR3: TGTGCCACCAGCAGAGACCTGATTCAGTTATATGGCTACACCTTC.

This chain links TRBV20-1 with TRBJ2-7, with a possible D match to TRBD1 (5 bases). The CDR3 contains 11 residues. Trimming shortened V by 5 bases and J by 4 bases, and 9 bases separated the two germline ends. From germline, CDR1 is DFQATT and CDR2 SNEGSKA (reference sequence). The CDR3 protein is CSARTGYEQYF. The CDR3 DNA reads TGCAGTGCTCGTACAGGTTACGAGCAGTACTTC.

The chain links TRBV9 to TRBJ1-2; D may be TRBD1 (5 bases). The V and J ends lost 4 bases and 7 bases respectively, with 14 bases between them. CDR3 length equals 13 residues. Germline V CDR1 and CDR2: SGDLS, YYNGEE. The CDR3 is CASSIPGRGGYTF. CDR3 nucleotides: TGTGCCAGCAGCATTCCAGGGAGGGGTGGCTACACCTTC.

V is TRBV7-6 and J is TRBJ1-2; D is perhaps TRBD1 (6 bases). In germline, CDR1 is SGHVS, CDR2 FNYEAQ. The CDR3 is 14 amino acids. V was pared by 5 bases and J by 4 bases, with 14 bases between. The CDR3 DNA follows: TGTGCCAGCAGCGCCAGGGGACCCTCCTATGGCTACACCTTC. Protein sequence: CASSARGPSYGYTF.

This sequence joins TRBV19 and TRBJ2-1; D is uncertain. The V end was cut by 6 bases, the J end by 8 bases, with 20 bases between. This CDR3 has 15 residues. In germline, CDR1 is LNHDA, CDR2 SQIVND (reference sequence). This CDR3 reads CASSLRSTIGDEQFF. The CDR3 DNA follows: TGTGCCAGTAGCCTCAGGAGTACAATTGGTGATGAGCAGTTCTTC.

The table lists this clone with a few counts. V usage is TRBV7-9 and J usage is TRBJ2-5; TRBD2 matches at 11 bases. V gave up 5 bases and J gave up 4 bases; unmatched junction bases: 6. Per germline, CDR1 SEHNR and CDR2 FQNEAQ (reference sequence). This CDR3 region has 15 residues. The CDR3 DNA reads TGTGCCAGCAGCCTAGGGCTAGCGGGAGGAGAGACCCAGTACTTC. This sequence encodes CASSLGLAGGETQYF.

This CDR3 is CASSSRTSGLYNEQYF. CDR3 in DNA: TGTGCCAGTAGTTCCCGGACTAGCGGCCTTTACAACGAGCAGTACTTC. V usage is TRBV19 and J usage is TRBJ2-7, with TRBD2 matching over 10 bases. Per germline, CDR1 LNHDA and CDR2 SQIVND (reference sequence). Losses at the gene ends were 5 bases for V and 5 bases for J; bases not matched to a gene: 12. The CDR3 extends over 16 amino acids. Supplemented by reference TRBV19 and TRBJ2-7, the full variable domain reads DGGITQSPKYLFRKEGQNVTLSCEQNLNHDAMYWYRQDPGQGLRLIYYSQIVNDFQKGDIAEGYSVSREKKESFPLTVTSAQKNPTAFYLCASSSRTSGLYNEQYFGPGTRLTVT.

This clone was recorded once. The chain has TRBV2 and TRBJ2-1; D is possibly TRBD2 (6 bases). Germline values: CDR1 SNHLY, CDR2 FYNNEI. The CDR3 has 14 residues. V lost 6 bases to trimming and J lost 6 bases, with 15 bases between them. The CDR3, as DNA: TGTGCCAGCAGACTAGCCGGTGGGATCAATGAGCAGTTCTTC. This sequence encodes CASRLAGGINEQFF.

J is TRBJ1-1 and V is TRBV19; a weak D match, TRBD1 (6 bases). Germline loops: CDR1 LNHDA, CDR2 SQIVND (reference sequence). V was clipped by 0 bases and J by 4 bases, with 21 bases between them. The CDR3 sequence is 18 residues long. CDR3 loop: CASSIDPRPGARGTEAFF. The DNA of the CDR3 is TGTGCCAGTAGTATAGATCCAAGGCCAGGGGCTCGGGGCACTGAAGCTTTCTTT.

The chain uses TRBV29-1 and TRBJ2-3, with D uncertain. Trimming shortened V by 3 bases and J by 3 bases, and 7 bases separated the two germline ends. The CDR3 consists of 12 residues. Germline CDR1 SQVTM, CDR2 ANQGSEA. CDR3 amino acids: CSVDGQTDTQYF. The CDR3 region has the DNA TGCAGCGTTGATGGGCAAACAGATACGCAGTATTTT.

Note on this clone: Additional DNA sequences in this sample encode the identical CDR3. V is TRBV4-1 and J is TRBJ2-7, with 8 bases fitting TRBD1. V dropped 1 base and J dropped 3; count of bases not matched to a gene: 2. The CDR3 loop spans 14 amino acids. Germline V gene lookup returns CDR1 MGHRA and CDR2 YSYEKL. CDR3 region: CASSQGDRSYEQYF. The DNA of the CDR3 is TGCGCCAGCAGCCAAGGGGACAGGAGCTACGAGCAGTACTTC.

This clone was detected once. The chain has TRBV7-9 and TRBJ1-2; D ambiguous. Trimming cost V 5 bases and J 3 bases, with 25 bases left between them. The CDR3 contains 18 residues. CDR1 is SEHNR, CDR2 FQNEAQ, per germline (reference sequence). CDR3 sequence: CASSQSGRSFSRDYGYTF. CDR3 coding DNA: TGTGCCAGCAGCCAATCGGGCAGGAGTTTCTCTAGGGACTATGGCTACACCTTC.

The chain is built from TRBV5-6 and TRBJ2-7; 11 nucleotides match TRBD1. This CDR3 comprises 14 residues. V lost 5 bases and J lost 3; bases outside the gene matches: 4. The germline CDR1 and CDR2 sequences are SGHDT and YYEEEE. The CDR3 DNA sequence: TGTGCCAGCAGTCGGACAGGGGGCCTCTACGAGCAGTACTTC. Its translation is CASSRTGGLYEQYF. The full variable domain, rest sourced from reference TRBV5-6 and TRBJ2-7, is DAGVTQSPTHLIKTRGQQVTLRCSPKSGHDTVSWYQQALGQGPQFIFQYYEEEERQRGNFPDRFSGHQFPNYSSELNVNALLLGDSALYLCASSRTGGLYEQYFGPGTRLTVT.

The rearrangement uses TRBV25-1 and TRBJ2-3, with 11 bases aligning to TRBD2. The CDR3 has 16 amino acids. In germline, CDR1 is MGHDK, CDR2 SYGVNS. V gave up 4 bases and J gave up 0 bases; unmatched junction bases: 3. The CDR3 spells CASSALAGGSTDTQYF. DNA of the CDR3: TGTGCCAGCAGTGCCTTAGCGGGGGGGAGCACAGATACGCAGTATTTT.

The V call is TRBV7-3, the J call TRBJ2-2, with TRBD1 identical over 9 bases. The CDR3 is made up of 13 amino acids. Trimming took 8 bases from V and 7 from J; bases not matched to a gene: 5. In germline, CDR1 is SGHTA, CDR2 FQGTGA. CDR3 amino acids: CASGGQGFGELFF. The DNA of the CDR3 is TGTGCCAGCGGCGGACAGGGGTTCGGGGAGCTGTTTTTT.

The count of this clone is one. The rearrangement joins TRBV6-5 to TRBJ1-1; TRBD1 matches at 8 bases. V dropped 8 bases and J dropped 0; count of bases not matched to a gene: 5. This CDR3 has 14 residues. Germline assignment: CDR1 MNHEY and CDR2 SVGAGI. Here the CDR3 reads CASSDRGMNTEAFF. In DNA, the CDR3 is TGTGCCAGCTCAGACAGGGGTATGAACACTGAAGCTTTCTTT.

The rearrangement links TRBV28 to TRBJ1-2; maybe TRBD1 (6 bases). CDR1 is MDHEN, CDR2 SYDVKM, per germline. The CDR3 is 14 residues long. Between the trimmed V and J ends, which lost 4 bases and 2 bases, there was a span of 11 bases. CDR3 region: CASSSGAGNYGYTF. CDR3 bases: TGTGCCAGCAGTTCAGGGGCAGGGAACTATGGCTACACCTTC.

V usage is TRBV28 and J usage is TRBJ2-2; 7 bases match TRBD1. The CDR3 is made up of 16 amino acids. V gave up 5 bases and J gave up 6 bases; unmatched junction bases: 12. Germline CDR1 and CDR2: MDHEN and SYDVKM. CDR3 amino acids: CASSPHDRVLAGELFF. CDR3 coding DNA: TGTGCCAGCAGTCCCCACGACAGGGTTCTCGCCGGGGAGCTGTTTTTT.

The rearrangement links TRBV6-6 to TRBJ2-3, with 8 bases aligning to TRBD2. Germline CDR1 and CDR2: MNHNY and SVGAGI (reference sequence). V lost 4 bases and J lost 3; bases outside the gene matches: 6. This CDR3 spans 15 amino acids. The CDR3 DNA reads TGTGCCAGCAGTTCCGCGGGAGGAGGAACAGATACGCAGTATTTT. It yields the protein CASSSAGGGTDTQYF.

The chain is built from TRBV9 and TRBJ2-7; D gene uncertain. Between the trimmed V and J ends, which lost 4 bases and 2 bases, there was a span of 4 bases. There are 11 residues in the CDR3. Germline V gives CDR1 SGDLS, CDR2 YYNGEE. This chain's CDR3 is CASSQPYEQYF. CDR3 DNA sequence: TGTGCCAGCAGCCAACCCTACGAGCAGTACTTC.